These T cell receptor beta chains were read from a single sample in a study of identical twins. Via MiXCR, TCRdb re-called the 5' RACE reads, giving one row per CDR3 protein. The table has about 890,000 distinct CDR3 sequences, roughly an eighth seen once. These data also featured in a second study, about yellow fever vaccine responses in identical twins.

The source material was PBMCs. The receptors stem from a woman aged 18-35 years in good health. Both conserved end residues are part of each CDR3.

TRBJ1-3 TRBV12-3/TRBV12-4 CASRVGDTIYF
TRBJ1-6 TRBV9 CASRGGDGSPLHF
TRBJ2-1 TRBV11-2 CASSYKGRGLAGVSEQFF
TRBJ2-1 TRBV12-3/TRBV12-4 CASRATSGNEQFF
TRBJ2-4 TRBV7-8 CASSLRQTKNIQYF
TRBJ2-1 TRBV15 CATGREVYNEQFF
TRBJ2-2 TRBV12-3/TRBV12-4 CASRLGPVGTGELFF
TRBJ1-1 TRBV12-3/TRBV12-4 CASSLFSTGMNTEAFF
TRBJ2-7 TRBV12-3/TRBV12-4 CASSLYDPYEQYF
TRBJ2-3 TRBV29-1 CSGVGVASGDASTDTQYF
TRBJ2-1 TRBV5-1 CASSLASGSGNEQFF
TRBJ2-7 TRBV27 CASWGTIEGSYEQYF
TRBJ1-1 TRBV5-1 CASSFTSSQGYTEAFF
TRBJ2-7 TRBV6-4 CASSDYRVWTYEQYF
TRBJ1-2 TRBV6-5 CASSPGTWGYTF
TRBJ2-5 TRBV12-3/TRBV12-4 CASSWVGETQYF
TRBJ2-1 TRBV6-5 CASSYRLAGEGNNEQFF
TRBJ1-6 TRBV6-5 CASSYLRPGDSPLHF
TRBJ2-7 TRBV13 CASSLGGLAGVEQYF
TRBJ2-3 TRBV10-1 CASSELADTQYF
TRBJ1-1 TRBV4-1 CASSQEEGQLNTEAFF
TRBJ2-1 TRBV5-1 CASSLARSGGNNEQFF
TRBJ2-3 TRBV5-1 CASRRAGDTQYF
TRBJ1-1 TRBV3-1 CASSPRSHTEAFF
TRBJ2-3 TRBV7-9 CASSSFPSGRGRDTQYF
TRBJ2-7 TRBV5-1 CASSLVGQGAREQYF
TRBJ2-2 TRBV12-3/TRBV12-4 CASGSGGAGGELFF
TRBJ2-1 TRBV11-3 CASSPIGGGGPVNEQFF
TRBJ1-2 TRBV7-9 CASSSPSYGYTF
TRBJ2-1 TRBV7-9 CASSSPRRNEQFF
TRBJ2-1 TRBV15 CATSRDIGREGLGEQFF
TRBJ2-3 TRBV7-3 CASSLSTASLDTQYF
TRBJ2-1 TRBV7-7 CASRARGADEQFF
TRBJ2-2 TRBV12-3/TRBV12-4 CASRLQENTGELFF
TRBJ2-7 TRBV27 CASRGTAIYEQYF
TRBJ2-7 TRBV10-3 CAIRRDVADGEQYF
TRBJ1-4 TRBV2 CASILDRLATNEKLFF
TRBJ2-7 TRBV5-1 CASSPVDSRAYEQYF
TRBJ2-3 TRBV7-6 CASSLEVAGDGTDTQYF
TRBJ2-2 TRBV2 CASSTSGGHTGELFF
TRBJ2-1 TRBV12-3/TRBV12-4 CASSGTGVPFF
TRBJ2-3 TRBV20-1 CSASGLAGDTQYF
TRBJ1-5 TRBV7-2 CASSLVWTFSGQPQHF
TRBJ2-3 TRBV5-1 CASSLGQSTDTQYF
TRBJ2-2 TRBV12-3/TRBV12-4 CASSFPWWRKNTGELFF
TRBJ2-1 TRBV5-6 CASSLLTIMEPYDEQFF
TRBJ1-5 TRBV20-1 CSASLNQPQHF
TRBJ2-7 TRBV5-1 CASSPTSGSEQYF
TRBJ2-1 TRBV5-5 CASIGNEQFF
TRBJ2-3 TRBV7-9 CASSFRDWGSTDTQYF
TRBJ2-3 TRBV5-1 CASSRGTGGGPDTQYF
TRBJ2-4 TRBV10-1 CASSALSSGGAKNIQYF